This record looks at one T cell receptor beta chain sequence and its context. This clone turned up a few times. Its antigen is still unknown. Per-nucleotide qualities are absent, and no much larger clonotype sits a single base away. The sample comes from a study of blood T cell repertoires in COVID-19 (dated by TCRdb to about 2020). With respect to the entire study: Samples from collaborators originated in the United States, Italy and Spain and spanned both the acute and convalescent phases of COVID-19. The prospective study material was composed of cDNA or gDNA derived from T cells, B-cell-depleted T cells, or PBMCs. Deeply sampled blood TCRbeta repertoires from subjects exposed to, actively infected with, or recovered from COVID-19 were included in the dataset. The repertoires were released in a freely available public database meant as a resource for research on the immune response to SARS-CoV-2. Samples came from the ongoing ImmuneRACE study (first 160 participants) plus 1,254 subjects from 6 global collaborators. The sample metadata nearly always contained a de-identified subject ID, COVID-19 status, age in years and sex. HLA class I and class II types, where available, came from metadata supplied by the sample provider rather than from assay-based typing. Overall study outcomes, separate from this receptor: The quantity of clinical and demographic metadata differed by source and by participant and was supplied without curation.

The collaborating institutions used their own protocols to collect whole blood in K2EDTA tubes. For TCRbeta analysis, collaborators shipped samples as frozen whole blood, isolated PBMCs, or DNA extracted from either of those sample types. The immunoSEQ Assay, a bias-controlled multiplex PCR, was used to amplify TCRbeta CDR3 regions from genomic DNA. As for the authors' bioinformatics: Within the assay, amplification of reference gene primers was used to estimate how many nucleated cells each sample contained. To quantify the absolute abundance of each unique TCRbeta CDR3 rearrangement, sequence reads were collapsed and filtered. For each sample, productive Simpson clonality was calculated as the square root of Simpson's diversity index over productive rearrangements. This immuneACCESS table, as held by TCRdb, lists in-frame sequences with V and J called but not all clones. Of the missing ones, under half trace to an unresolved V gene in checked studies; the others have no known cause. Clonal size and the V and J genes are those of that table, whereas D and trimming came from the DNA. The sample table shows about 94,000 clones, and 80% are seen once. Under 20% of the sample rests with the top ten.

From the germline V gene, CDR1 is SNHLY and CDR2 is FYNNEI. From its cysteine to its phenylalanine, the CDR3 spans 11 amino acids. Only the CDR3 DNA stays, 33 bases, in frame from base 1. Trimming costs V 6 bases and J 8 bases, and their ends lie 11 bases apart. The origin of this receptor is a human donor in a cohort sampled during active COVID-19. What was sequenced was peripheral blood. The sequence is built from TRBV2 and TRBJ2-7; matching of 6 bases hints at TRBD2 as the D gene. The DNA is as follows: TGTGCCAGCAGGGGGGGTAGGAAGCAGTACTTC. This gives the protein CASRGGRKQYF. Reference TRBV2 and TRBJ2-7 proteins supply the regions before and after the CDR3; the full variable domain is: EPEVTQTPSHQVTQMGQEVILRCVPISNHLYFYWYRQILGQKVEFLVSFYNNEISEKSEIFDDQFSVERPDGSNFTLKIRSTKLEDSAMYFCASRGGRKQYFGPGTRLTVT.